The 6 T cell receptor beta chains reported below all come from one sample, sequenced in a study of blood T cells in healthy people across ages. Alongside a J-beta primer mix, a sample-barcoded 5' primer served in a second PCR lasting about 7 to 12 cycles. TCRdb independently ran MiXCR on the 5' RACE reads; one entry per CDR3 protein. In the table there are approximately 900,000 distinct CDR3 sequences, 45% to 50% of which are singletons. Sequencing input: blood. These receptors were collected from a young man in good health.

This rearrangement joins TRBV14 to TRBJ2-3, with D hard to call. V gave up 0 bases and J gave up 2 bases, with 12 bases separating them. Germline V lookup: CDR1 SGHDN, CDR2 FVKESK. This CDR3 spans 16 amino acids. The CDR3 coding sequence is TGTGCCAGCAGCCAAGAAGTGGGGTACCCCACAGATACGCAGTATTTT. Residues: CASSQEVGYPTDTQYF.

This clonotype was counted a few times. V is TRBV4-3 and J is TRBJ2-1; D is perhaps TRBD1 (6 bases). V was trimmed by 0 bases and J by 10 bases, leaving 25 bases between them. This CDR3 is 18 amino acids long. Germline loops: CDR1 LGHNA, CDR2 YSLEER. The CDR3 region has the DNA TGCGCCAGCAGCCAAGATCTCCGCAGAGGGACAACTCCCGGCGAGCAGTTCTTC. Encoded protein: CASSQDLRRGTTPGEQFF.

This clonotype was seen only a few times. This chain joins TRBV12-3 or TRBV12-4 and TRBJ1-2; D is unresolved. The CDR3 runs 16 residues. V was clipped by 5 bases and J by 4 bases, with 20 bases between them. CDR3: CASSPDFRGRGYGYTF. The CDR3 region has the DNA TGTGCCAGCAGTCCAGACTTTCGAGGGCGGGGCTATGGCTACACCTTC.

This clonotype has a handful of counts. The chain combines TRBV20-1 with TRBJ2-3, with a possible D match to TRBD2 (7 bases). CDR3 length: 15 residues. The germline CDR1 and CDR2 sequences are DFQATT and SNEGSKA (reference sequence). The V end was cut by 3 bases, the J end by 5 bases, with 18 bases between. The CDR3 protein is CSASPIQGGGDTQYF. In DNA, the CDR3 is TGCAGTGCTAGCCCCATACAGGGCGGGGGAGATACGCAGTATTTT.

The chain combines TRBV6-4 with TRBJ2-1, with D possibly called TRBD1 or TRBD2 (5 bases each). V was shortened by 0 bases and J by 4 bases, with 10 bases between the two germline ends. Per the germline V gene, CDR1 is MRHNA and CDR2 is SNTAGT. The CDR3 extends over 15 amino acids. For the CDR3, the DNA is TGTGCCAGCAGTGACTCGGGGGAATCGTACAATGAGCAGTTCTTC. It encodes CASSDSGESYNEQFF.

CDR3 in amino acids: CSVEESTDTQYF. CDR3 in DNA: TGCAGCGTTGAAGAAAGCACAGATACGCAGTATTTT. The chain carries TRBV29-1 and TRBJ2-3; no definite D call. Trimming shortened V by 0 bases and J by 0 bases, and 1 base separated the two germline ends. Germline V gives CDR1 SQVTM, CDR2 ANQGSEA. The length of the CDR3 is 12 residues.